Given below is one TCR beta chain in context. Antigen specificity is unknown. The data belong to a study of shared clonotypes between healthy human individuals. CDR1 and CDR2 from the germline V gene are SGHRS and YFSETQ. V dropped 0 bases and J dropped 5; count of bases not matched to a gene: 4. The CDR3 extends over 15 amino acids. TCRdb keeps only in-frame clones here, not all; method: immunoSEQ multiplex PCR. The data show about 1 million clones, around 74% seen once. Study-level findings and limits: Represented diversity (both genetic and exposure-history) was limited by the small number of donors.

The source is a man younger than 35 in good health. Input material: memory CD4+ T cells sorted from blood. Subset specified: CD45RA-negative fraction. This chain joins TRBV5-1 and TRBJ2-5; 10 nucleotides align to TRBD1. The CDR3 spells CASSLVGTGVETQYF. As DNA, the CDR3 is TGCGCCAGCAGCTTGGTGGGGACAGGGGTGGAGACCCAGTACTTC. Based on the CDR3 plus reference TRBV5-1 and TRBJ2-5, the full variable domain is KAGVTQTPRYLIKTRGQQVTLSCSPISGHRSVSWYQQTPGQGLQFLFEYFSETQRNKGNFPGRFSGRQFSNSRSEMNVSTLELGDSALYLCASSLVGTGVETQYFGPGTRLLVL.